This T cell receptor (beta chain) was identified during a study of T and B cells in COVID-19 patients (dated by TCRdb to the early 2020s). For context, the study as a whole: In this study, adaptive immunity was profiled in COVID-19 patients who either had active infection or had recovered, using TRB and IGH repertoire sequencing of peripheral blood. Of the 20 patients in the active-infection cohort, roughly 18 had comorbidities associated with unfavorable COVID-19 outcome. Of the approximately 21 patients in the active-infection cohort, about a dozen were critically ill and needed mechanical ventilation or ECMO. Repertoire analyses used an age-matched reference group of approximately 40 healthy donors who were negative for COVID-19 antibodies as the comparison. Two patients were included in both the recovered and active cohorts because samples were available from active disease and after recovery. Up to roughly 10 follow-up blood samples were collected per patient, with some samples spanning different disease stages in the same individual. A recovered cohort included over 15 patients who provided about 20 samples, and most of these patients had mild to moderate COVID-19 treated on an outpatient basis. Over 7 million TCR sequences were analysed in a TCR and BCR sequence repository that covered about 35 patients and approximately 70 time points. Patients in the recovered cohort had a median age of around 34 years, compared with 67 years for patients in the active-infection cohort.

Concerning this clonotype: The target of this receptor is not known. Base-call qualities are not available, and no considerably larger clone is one nucleotide away.

Genomic DNA extracted from blood was used in amounts of roughly 240-500 ng for amplification of TRB repertoires. Including cysteine and phenylalanine, the CDR3 has 15 amino acids. Of all the DNA, just the CDR3 is kept, 45 bases in frame from base 1. Unmatched junction bases come to 11, with V trimmed by 6 bases and J by 11 bases. CDR1 and CDR2 were assigned from the germline V gene (reference sequence) as LNHDA and SQIVND. The paper's findings and limits, for the study overall: It was stated that prospective validation of the reported TCR clusters was required before the clusters could be put to clinical use. Specific T cell subsets (CD4+/Treg/CD8+) and sorted SARS-CoV-2-responsive or tetramer+ T cells had not yet been sequenced, with those experiments still ongoing. A total of approximately 2,300 exclusive TCR clusters, including some 30 low-pGen clusters, were found in the recovered cohort. The cohort was considered too small to assess HLA contributions to COVID-19 susceptibility or severity. In active COVID-19, TRB repertoires were highly clonal, while at recovery, diversity and richness increased above the levels seen in healthy donors. In patients with COVID-19, the usage of TRBV/TRBJ genes was reported to be strongly skewed. Blood samples from mildly ill patients during symptoms and early samples from severe cases were scarce.

These reads were obtained on an Illumina MiSeq. TRB rearrangements were amplified by multiplex PCR with BIOMED2 TRB-A/B primer pools. Two consecutive PCRs added Illumina-compatible adapters and 7-nucleotide sample barcodes to the amplicons. Phusion HS II polymerase was used for all library PCRs. The amplicons were purified from gel with the NucleoSpin Gel and PCR Clean-up kit, measured on Qubit, and then pooled at approximately 4.4 nM. Amplicon pool quality was checked on an Agilent 2100 Bioanalyzer before Illumina next-generation sequencing. Regarding the original processing steps: Annotation of TRB rearrangements was done in MiXCR 3.0.8 with the default MiXCR reference library. Non-productive reads and sequences with fewer than 2 reads were removed, and every unique CDR3 nucleotide sequence was treated as one clone. R 3.5.1 was used to calculate clonality, diversity, richness and V-J gene usage. TCR clustering by CDR3 similarity used GLIPH2, with generation probabilities calculated by OLGA. Only GLIPH2 clusters containing at least four unique TCR clonotypes present in at least three individuals were kept. TCRdb cleaned the public reads at Q25 with fastp, built clones with MiXCR and kept in-frame beta chains. CDR3 protein sequences are deduplicated, and each keeps its most common genes and DNA. What appears here as the V and J calls and clone size reflects TCRdb's work, not the paper's. The sample table shows around 5,000 distinct CDR3 sequences, and 28% are seen once. The top ten constitute 35% to 45% of the sample.

The source of this sequence is a human donor with active COVID-19. The V and J genes are TRBV19 and TRBJ2-2; 11 central bases correspond to TRBD1. Sequencing used blood. CDR3 protein: CASRTDRGRTEELFF. The sequenced DNA is TGTGCCAGTAGGACGGACAGGGGGCGCACCGAAGAGCTGTTTTTT.